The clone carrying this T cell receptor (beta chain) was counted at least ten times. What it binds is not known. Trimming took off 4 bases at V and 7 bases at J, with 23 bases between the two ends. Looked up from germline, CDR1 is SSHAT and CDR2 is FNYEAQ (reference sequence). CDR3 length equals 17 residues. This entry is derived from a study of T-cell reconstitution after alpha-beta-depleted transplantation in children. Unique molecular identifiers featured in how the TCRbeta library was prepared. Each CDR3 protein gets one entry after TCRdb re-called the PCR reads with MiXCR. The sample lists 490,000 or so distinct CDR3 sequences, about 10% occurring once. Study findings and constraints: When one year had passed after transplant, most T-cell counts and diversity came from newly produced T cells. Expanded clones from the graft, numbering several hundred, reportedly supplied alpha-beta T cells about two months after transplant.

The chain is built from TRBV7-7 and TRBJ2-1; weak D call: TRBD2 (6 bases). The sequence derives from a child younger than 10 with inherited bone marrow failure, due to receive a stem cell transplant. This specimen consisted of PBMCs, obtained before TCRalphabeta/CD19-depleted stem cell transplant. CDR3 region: CASSSGMGGMQGNEQFF. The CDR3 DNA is TGTGCCAGCAGCTCGGGAATGGGCGGGATGCAAGGGAATGAGCAGTTCTTC.